The source of this T cell receptor (beta chain) is a study of T cells in Graves' hyperthyroidism and ophthalmopathy. There are 17 residues in the CDR3. Trimming removed 6 bases from V and 9 bases from J; junction bases left unmatched: 17. RNA transcripts yielded amplified TCR beta CDR3 regions. HTBI primers were used for first-round RT-PCR of the TCR CDR3. In TCRdb, the multiplex PCR reads were re-called with MiXCR into one record per CDR3 protein. The sample consists of roughly 520,000 distinct CDR3 sequences, approximately 25% of them appearing once. The receptor's source is a woman in her twenties or thirties with Graves' ophthalmopathy. This chain connects TRBV12-3 or TRBV12-4 to TRBJ2-2; 9 bases agree with TRBD1. The sample was blood. The CDR3 coding sequence is TGTGCCAGCAGGCCAGAAAGCCCCGGGACAGGGACCCGGGAGCTGTTTTTT. As protein: CASRPESPGTGTRELFF.